The 14 T cell receptor beta chains presented below share a single source sample, sequenced in a study of T cells in Graves' hyperthyroidism and ophthalmopathy. Amplified TCR beta CDR3 regions came from RNA transcripts. An initial round of RT-PCR targeting the TCR CDR3 relied on the HTBI primer set. TCRdb re-derived calls from the multiplex PCR reads in MiXCR, one entry per CDR3 protein. The table lists 75,000 to 100,000 distinct CDR3 sequences, around 40% of them singletons, with roughly 10% in the top ten. Sequencing used peripheral blood or thyroid tissue (not recorded which). The receptor set was obtained from a woman in her twenties or thirties with Graves' hyperthyroidism.

Note on this clonotype: This may arise from a read error, as a much more abundant clone is one base away. In nucleotides, the CDR3 is TGTGCCAGCAGCGGGACCCCCTACGAGCAGTACTTC. It yields the protein CASSGTPYEQYF. The V gene is TRBV7-3, the J gene TRBJ2-7, with D possibly called TRBD1 or TRBD2 (5 bases each). The V and J ends lost 5 bases and 2 bases respectively, with 7 bases between them. This CDR3 has 12 amino acids. From germline, CDR1 is SGHTA and CDR2 FQGTGA.

This chain links TRBV5-1 with TRBJ1-4; D uncertain. Germline V gives CDR1 SGHRS, CDR2 YFSETQ. The V end was cut by 4 bases, the J end by 8 bases, with 15 bases between. There are 14 residues in the CDR3. The CDR3 loop is CASSQEGGREKLFF. CDR3 in DNA: TGCGCCAGCAGCCAGGAGGGAGGTCGAGAAAAACTGTTTTTT.

The rearrangement links TRBV5-8 to TRBJ2-5, with TRBD2 matching 10 bases. This CDR3 spans 16 amino acids. The junction had 11 bases not matched to a gene; V was cut back by 4 bases and J by 5 bases. From germline, CDR1 is SGHTS and CDR2 YDEGEE. The CDR3 DNA follows: TGTGCCAGCAGCCCCCGGACTAGCGGACAAAGGGAGACCCAGTACTTC. Translating gives CASSPRTSGQRETQYF. The full variable domain, its missing parts supplied by reference TRBV5-8 and TRBJ2-5, is EAGVTQSPTHLIKTRGQQATLRCSPISGHTSVYWYQQALGLGLQFLLWYDEGEERNRGNFPPRFSGRQFPNYSSELNVNALELEDSALYLCASSPRTSGQRETQYFGPGTRLLVL.

This clonotype was counted at least ten times. This rearrangement joins TRBV28 to TRBJ1-2; possibly TRBD1 for D (5 bases). The CDR3 sequence is 15 residues long. Germline V CDR1 and CDR2: MDHEN, SYDVKM. V was trimmed by 2 bases and J by 3 bases, leaving 13 bases between them. Written as DNA, the CDR3 is TGTGCCAGCAGTTTAAGGCAGGGCGAGGACTATGGCTACACCTTC. Its protein is CASSLRQGEDYGYTF.

This clonotype was seen a handful of times. J is TRBJ2-1 and V is TRBV19; 7 bases align to TRBD2. J gave up 8 bases and V 1 base, and 5 bases lay outside the gene matches. CDR1 LNHDA and CDR2 SQIVND come from the germline V gene (reference sequence). The CDR3 extends over 14 amino acids. Here the CDR3 reads CASSIVRTRYEQFF. DNA of the CDR3: TGTGCCAGTAGTATAGTCCGGACTAGGTATGAGCAGTTCTTC.

By share, this clonotype ranks as medium-sized. This sequence joins TRBV10-3 and TRBJ2-2, with 9 bases matching TRBD1. Germline V lookup: CDR1 ENHRY, CDR2 SYGVKD. The CDR3 is 14 amino acids. J lost 5 bases, V lost 9 bases, and 7 bases had no gene match. This chain's CDR3 is CAIGTGRVTGELFF. For the CDR3, the DNA is TGTGCCATTGGGACAGGGAGAGTGACCGGGGAGCTGTTTTTT.

In its sample, this clonotype was seen many times. V gene TRBV14 combines with J gene TRBJ1-2, with D possibly TRBD1 on 5 matching bases. V dropped 4 bases and J dropped 8 bases, with 20 bases sitting between them. The CDR3 consists of 15 residues. The germline CDR1 and CDR2 sequences are SGHDN and FVKESK. The CDR3 sequence: CASSPTGLGRDGYTF. For the CDR3, the DNA is TGTGCCAGCAGCCCTACAGGTCTGGGCAGGGACGGCTACACCTTC. Variable domain in full (rest from reference TRBV14 and TRBJ1-2): EAGVTQFPSHSVIEKGQTVTLRCDPISGHDNLYWYRRVMGKEIKFLLHFVKESKQDESGMPNNRFLAERTGGTYSTLKVQPAELEDSGVYFCASSPTGLGRDGYTFGSGTRLTVV.

The chain has TRBV20-1 and TRBJ2-7; the match to TRBD1 covers 11 bases. Germline CDR1 DFQATT, CDR2 SNEGSKA (reference sequence). The CDR3 is 14 residues long. The trim removed 3 bases at V and 5 bases at J, leaving 6 bases unmatched. CDR3 DNA: TGCAGTGCTAGTCCCGGGACAGGGGGGAACGAGCAGTACTTC. Its translation: CSASPGTGGNEQYF.

This clonotype was detected only a few times. This sequence joins TRBV30 and TRBJ2-3; D is unresolved. V dropped 7 bases and J dropped 4 bases, with 9 bases sitting between them. The CDR3 extends over 11 amino acids. In germline, CDR1 is GTSNPN, CDR2 SVGIG (reference sequence). The CDR3 spells CALGLSDTQYF. The CDR3 nucleotides are TGTGCCTTGGGCCTTTCAGATACGCAGTATTTT.

This clonotype appeared many times. The J gene is TRBJ1-1, the V gene TRBV10-3, with a tentative D call TRBD1 (5 bases). The germline V gene encodes CDR1 ENHRY and CDR2 SYGVKD. The CDR3 is 13 amino acids. Trimming removed 4 bases from V and 3 bases from J, with 9 bases in between. The CDR3 protein is CAISGGVDTEAFF. The CDR3 DNA reads as TGTGCCATCAGTGGAGGGGTGGACACTGAAGCTTTCTTT.

This clonotype came up many times. The CDR3 DNA is TGTGCCAGTAGTACCCAGAACACTGAAGCTTTCTTT. Translated: CASSTQNTEAFF. The chain uses TRBV19 and TRBJ1-1; no clear D gene. CDR1 LNHDA and CDR2 SQIVND come from the germline V gene (reference sequence). CDR3 length equals 12 residues. The V and J ends lost 4 bases and 1 base respectively, with 4 bases between them.

The CDR3, as DNA: TGTGCCAGCAGCGCTTTTGGGACAGGGATAAGCAATCAGCCCCAGCATTTT. This translates into CASSAFGTGISNQPQHF. The V and J genes are TRBV9 and TRBJ1-5; 9 bases fit TRBD1. J was trimmed by 1 base and V by 3 bases; bases with no gene match: 8. Germline V gives CDR1 SGDLS, CDR2 YYNGEE. The CDR3 is 17 residues long. The variable domain in full, with the rest retrieved from reference TRBV9 and TRBJ1-5, is DSGVTQTPKHLITATGQRVTLRCSPRSGDLSVYWYQQSLDQGLQFLIQYYNGEERAKGNILERFSAQQFPDLHSELNLSSLELGDSALYFCASSAFGTGISNQPQHFGDGTRLSIL.

This clonotype was detected ten times or more. The chain uses TRBV7-3 and TRBJ1-1; D may be TRBD1 (5 bases). The CDR3 is 14 residues long. V was shortened by 5 bases and J by 8 bases, with 18 bases between the two germline ends. The germline gives CDR1 SGHTA, CDR2 FQGTGA. For the CDR3, the DNA is TGTGCCAGCAGCCTTAGAGGAGGGGCCAGCGAAGCTTTCTTT. Amino acid sequence: CASSLRGGASEAFF.

This rearrangement joins TRBV9 to TRBJ2-5; 9 bases are a match to TRBD1. V trimming: 4 bases; J trimming: 5 bases; junction bases outside the gene matches: 6. Germline CDR1 reads SGDLS; CDR2 reads YYNGEE. This CDR3 is 14 amino acids long. CDR3 residues: CASSPRQGGETQYF. In DNA form, the CDR3 reads TGTGCCAGCAGCCCTCGACAGGGGGGGGAGACCCAGTACTTC.